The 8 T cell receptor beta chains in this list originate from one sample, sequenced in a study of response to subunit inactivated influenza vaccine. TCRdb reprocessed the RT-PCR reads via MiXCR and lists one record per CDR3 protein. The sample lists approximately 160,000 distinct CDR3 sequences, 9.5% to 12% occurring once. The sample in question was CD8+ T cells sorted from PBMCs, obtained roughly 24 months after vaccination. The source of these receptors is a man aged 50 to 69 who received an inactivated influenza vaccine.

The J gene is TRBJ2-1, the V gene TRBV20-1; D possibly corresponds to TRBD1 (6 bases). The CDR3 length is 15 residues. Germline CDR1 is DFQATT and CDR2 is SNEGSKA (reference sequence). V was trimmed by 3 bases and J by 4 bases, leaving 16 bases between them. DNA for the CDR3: TGCAGTGCTAGGGGGGCGACAGAACCGTACAATGAGCAGTTCTTC. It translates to CSARGATEPYNEQFF.

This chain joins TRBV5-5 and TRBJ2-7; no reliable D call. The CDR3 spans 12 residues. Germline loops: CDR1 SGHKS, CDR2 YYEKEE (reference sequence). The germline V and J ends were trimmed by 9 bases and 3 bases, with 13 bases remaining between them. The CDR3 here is CAMSPGSYEQYF. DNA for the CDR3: TGTGCCATGAGCCCGGGCAGCTACGAGCAGTACTTC. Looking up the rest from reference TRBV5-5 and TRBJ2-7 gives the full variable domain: DAGVTQSPTHLIKTRGQQVTLRCSPISGHKSVSWYQQVLGQGPQFIFQYYEKEERGRGNFPDRFSARQFPNYSSELNVNALLLGDSALYLCAMSPGSYEQYFGPGTRLTVT.

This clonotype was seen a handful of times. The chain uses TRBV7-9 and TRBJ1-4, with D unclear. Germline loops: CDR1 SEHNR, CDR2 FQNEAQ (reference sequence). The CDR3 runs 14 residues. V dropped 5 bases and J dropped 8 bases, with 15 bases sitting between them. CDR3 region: CASSPESPGEKLFF. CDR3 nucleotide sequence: TGTGCCAGCAGCCCGGAGTCACCGGGGGAAAAACTGTTTTTT. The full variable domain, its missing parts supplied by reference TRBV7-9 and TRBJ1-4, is DTGVSQNPRHKITKRGQNVTFRCDPISEHNRLYWYRQTLGQGPEFLTYFQNEAQLEKSRLLSDRFSAERPKGSFSTLEIQRTEQGDSAMYLCASSPESPGEKLFFGSGTQLSVL.

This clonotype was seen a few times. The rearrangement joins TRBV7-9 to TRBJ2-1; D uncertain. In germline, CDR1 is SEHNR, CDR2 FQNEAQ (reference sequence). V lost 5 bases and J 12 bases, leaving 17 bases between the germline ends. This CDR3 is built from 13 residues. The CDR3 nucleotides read TGTGCCAGCAGCCCGGGTGTGGGATATGGGCAGTTCTTC. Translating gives CASSPGVGYGQFF.

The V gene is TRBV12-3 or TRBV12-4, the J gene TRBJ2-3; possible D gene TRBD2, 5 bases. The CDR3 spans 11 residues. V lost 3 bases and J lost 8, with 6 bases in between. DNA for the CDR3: TGTGCCAGCAGTTTTGGGAGTACGCAGTATTTT. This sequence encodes CASSFGSTQYF.

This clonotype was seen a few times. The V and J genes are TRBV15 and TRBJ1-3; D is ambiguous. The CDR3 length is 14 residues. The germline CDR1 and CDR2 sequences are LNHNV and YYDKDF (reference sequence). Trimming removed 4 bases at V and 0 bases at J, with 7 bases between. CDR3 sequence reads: CATSTGTSGNTIYF. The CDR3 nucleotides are TGTGCCACCAGCACTGGAACCTCTGGAAACACCATATATTTT.

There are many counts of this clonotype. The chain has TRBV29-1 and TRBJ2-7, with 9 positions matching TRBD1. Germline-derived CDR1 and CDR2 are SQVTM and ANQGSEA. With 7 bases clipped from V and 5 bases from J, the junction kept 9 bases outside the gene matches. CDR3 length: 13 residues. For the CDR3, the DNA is TGCAGCGCACCGGGACAGGGTGTCCACGAGCAGTACTTC. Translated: CSAPGQGVHEQYF.

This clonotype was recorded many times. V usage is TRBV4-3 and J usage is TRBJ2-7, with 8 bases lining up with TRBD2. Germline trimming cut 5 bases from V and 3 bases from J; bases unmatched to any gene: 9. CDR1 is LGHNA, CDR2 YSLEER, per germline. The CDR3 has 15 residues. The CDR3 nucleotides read TGCGCCAGCAGCGCCACTAGCGGACCTCACTACGAGCAGTACTTC. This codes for CASSATSGPHYEQYF.